These T cell receptor beta chains were read from a single sample in a study of T cell responses to AZD1222 COVID-19 vaccine. Assay used: immunoSEQ multiplex PCR; TCRdb lists only in-frame clones, some missing. The repertoire holds about 150,000 clones, with 88% as singletons. The source was peripheral blood, collected on day 0 of AZD1222 vaccination. Receptors were obtained from an adult in good health. CDR3s include the opening cysteine and the closing phenylalanine or tryptophan. The D gene is left open where the match is weak. Some rows mark clone size as missing; the rest say once, few, many or name a class of expanded clone.

V gene	clone size	CDR3 length	D gene	J gene	CDR3 DNA	CDR3 protein
TRBV6-5	NA	14	NA	TRBJ2-3	TGTGCCAGCACGCGTACAGGGAGCACAGATACGCAGTATTTT	CASTRTGSTDTQYF
TRBV27	NA	13	NA	TRBJ2-7	TGTGCCAGCAGTTTTTTGAACTCCTACGAGCAGTACTTC	CASSFLNSYEQYF
TRBV27	NA	13	TRBD1	TRBJ2-7	TGTGCCAGCAGTTCAGGGACAGGTCACGAGCAGTACTTC	CASSSGTGHEQYF
TRBV10-3	NA	16	NA	TRBJ1-1	TGTGCCATCAGTGGTGGGCAGATCCCTGGGAACACTGAAGCTTTCTTT	CAISGGQIPGNTEAFF
TRBV2	NA	15	TRBD1	TRBJ2-7	TGTGCCAGCAGTTTAGGGGACAGGGGCTCCTACGAGCAGTACTTC	CASSLGDRGSYEQYF
TRBV7-2	once	14	TRBD1	TRBJ2-7	TGTGCCAGCAGCTCGCAGGGGGCCGGTTACGAGCAGTACTTC	CASSSQGAGYEQYF
TRBV6-5	once	14	TRBD1	TRBJ1-4	TGTGCCAGCAGCCCGGGACAGGGTAGTGAAAAACTGTTTTTT	CASSPGQGSEKLFF
TRBV27	NA	15	NA	TRBJ2-2	TGTGCCAGCATCCGGGGGAGGGGGTGGACCGGGGAGCTGTTTTTT	CASIRGRGWTGELFF
TRBV5-8	NA	13	NA	TRBJ2-5	TGTGCCAGCAGCCCCGGACAGAAAGAGACCCAGTACTTC	CASSPGQKETQYF
TRBV5-1	NA	15	NA	TRBJ2-3	TGCGCCAGCAGCGCCGGACTAACTAGCACAGATACGCAGTATTTT	CASSAGLTSTDTQYF
TRBV5-1	NA	13	NA	TRBJ1-2	TGCGCCAGCAGCCAAGACTCCCCCTATGGCTACACCTTC	CASSQDSPYGYTF
TRBV19	NA	16	NA	TRBJ1-5	TGTGCCAGTAGTAACCCCCGGGCAGGGGTAAATCAGCCCCAGCATTTT	CASSNPRAGVNQPQHF
TRBV5-1	few	14	NA	TRBJ1-1	TGCGCCAGCAGCTCCTCGGACCCGGGGCAGGAAGCTTTCTTT	CASSSSDPGQEAFF
TRBV28	NA	14	NA	TRBJ2-2	TGTGCCAGCAGTTTCTCCCCGAACACCGGGGAGCTGTTTTTT	CASSFSPNTGELFF
TRBV7-6	NA	17	NA	TRBJ1-4	TGTGCCAGCAGCTTGTACAGTAACCTGGGAACTAATGAAAAACTGTTTTTT	CASSLYSNLGTNEKLFF
TRBV27	NA	11	NA	TRBJ2-5	TGTGCCAGCAGTTTGCGGGAGACCCAGTACTTC	CASSLRETQYF
TRBV6-5	NA	15	TRBD1	TRBJ1-1	TGTGCCAGCAGTCACCCGACAGGGTGGAACACTGAAGCTTTCTTT	CASSHPTGWNTEAFF
TRBV28	few	12	NA	TRBJ1-2	TGTGCCAGCAGTTTAAGAGGCTATGGCTACACCTTC	CASSLRGYGYTF
TRBV5-4	few	14	NA	TRBJ1-1	TGTGCCAGCAGCTTGGATCTGGCGAACACTGAAGCTTTCTTT	CASSLDLANTEAFF
TRBV19	NA	12	NA	TRBJ1-2	TGTGCCAGTAGGAGTCTCACCGGGTTGACCACCTTC	CASRSLTGLTTF
TRBV10-3	NA	14	NA	TRBJ2-2	TGTGCCATCAGTTACGACGGGAACACCGGGGAGCTGTTTTTT	CAISYDGNTGELFF
TRBV6-5	NA	14	TRBD1	TRBJ1-1	TGTGCCAGCAGGCAGACAGGGGGCGGGACTGAAGCTTTCTTT	CASRQTGGGTEAFF
TRBV7-9	NA	16	TRBD1	TRBJ2-7	TGTGCCAGCTGCTTAGAAGGCAGGGGGAGATCCTACGAGCAGTACTTC	CASCLEGRGRSYEQYF
TRBV24-1	few	13	NA	TRBJ2-7	TGTGCCACCAGTGATTTGTGGGGTTACGAGCAGTACTTC	CATSDLWGYEQYF
TRBV18	NA	12	NA	TRBJ2-7	TGTGCCAGCTCACCAGGTAACTACGAGCAGTACTTC	CASSPGNYEQYF
TRBV19	NA	15	NA	TRBJ1-5	TGTGCCAGTACCCAGGGAGGACTTGACAATCAGCCCCAGCATTTT	CASTQGGLDNQPQHF
TRBV18	NA	15	NA	TRBJ2-6	TGTGCCAGCTCCAGTGGGGTAGCTGGGGCCAACGTCCTGACTTTC	CASSSGVAGANVLTF
TRBV28	NA	16	NA	TRBJ2-5	TGTGCCAGCAGTTTCGTGTACGGGGGTAGTAAAGAGACCCAGTACTTC	CASSFVYGGSKETQYF
TRBV6-5	once	16	TRBD1	TRBJ1-2	TGTGCCAGCAGTTACTCCCGGACAGGGAGAGGCTATGGCTACACCTTC	CASSYSRTGRGYGYTF
TRBV28	NA	15	NA	TRBJ2-7	TGTGCCAGCAGTTTATTTCAGGGAAGCTCCTACGAGCAGTACTTC	CASSLFQGSSYEQYF